Sequencing of this T cell receptor beta chain was carried out in a study of early T cells in non-severe SARS-CoV-2 infection. Study-wide context: With bulk RNA from unsorted whole blood as input, sequencing yielded unpaired chains. Study-level points and caveats: The matching step, a VDJdb search, favored anti-spike CD8 responses and missed private and CD4 specificities.

There are many counts of this clonotype. Its antigen is as yet unknown. Unique molecular identifiers (one per individual cDNA molecule) were attached. TCRdb ran MiXCR on the 5' RACE reads and lists one entry per CDR3 protein. The sample consists of fewer than 45,000 distinct CDR3 sequences, around 6% of them appearing once. The ends were cut back, 5 bases at V and 10 bases at J, with 18 bases in the middle. Per germline, CDR1 SGHTA and CDR2 FQGNSA. The CDR3 is 14 amino acids. The sequence derives from an adult who was a healthcare worker with PCR-confirmed SARS-CoV-2 infection or an uninfected control (not recorded which). The J gene is TRBJ2-1, the V gene TRBV7-2, with D perhaps matching TRBD2 (5 bases). The sample was whole blood. The CDR3 DNA is TGTGCCAGCAGCCTTGGACTTCCTTTTGACGAGCAGTTCTTC. It yields the protein CASSLGLPFDEQFF.